A selection of T cell receptor beta chains follows, all from one sample in a study of blood T cells in healthy people across ages. TCRdb redid the calling of the 5' RACE reads with MiXCR, one entry per CDR3 protein. The repertoire holds fewer than 900,000 distinct CDR3 sequences, with about 52% as singletons. What was sequenced was blood. These receptors all come from a woman aged 55-69 years in good health. The CDR3 runs from the conserved cysteine through the conserved F or W. The D gene is left open where the match is weak. The listing skips clone size in some rows; elsewhere it reads once, few, many or a size class.

v_gene	abundance	j_gene	d_gene	CDR3aa	CDR3nt
TRBV12-3/TRBV12-4	.	TRBJ1-2	.	CASSLSPGFYGYTF	TGTGCCAGCAGTTTATCTCCAGGGTTCTATGGCTACACCTTC
TRBV5-4	.	TRBJ2-7	TRBD1	CASSLPGQGSYEQYF	TGTGCCAGCAGCTTACCGGGACAGGGCTCCTACGAGCAGTACTTC
TRBV7-2	few	TRBJ2-7	TRBD2	CASSQGGSGSIEQYF	TGTGCCAGCAGCCAAGGAGGGAGCGGGAGTATAGAGCAGTACTTC
TRBV5-1	.	TRBJ2-2	.	CASRGVLSTGGELFF	TGCGCCAGCAGAGGAGTCCTTTCCACCGGCGGGGAGCTGTTTTTT
TRBV5-1	.	TRBJ2-5	TRBD2	CASSLETSGQETQYF	TGCGCCAGCAGCTTGGAAACTAGCGGCCAAGAGACCCAGTACTTC
TRBV29-1	few	TRBJ2-5	.	CSVSMQETQYF	TGCAGCGTTTCGATGCAAGAGACCCAGTACTTC
TRBV20-1	few	TRBJ1-2	.	CSAAGWDRYTF	TGCAGTGCAGCAGGTTGGGATCGCTACACCTTC
TRBV7-9	.	TRBJ2-1	.	CASSLERAGQGTYNEQFF	TGTGCCAGCAGCTTAGAAAGGGCGGGGCAGGGAACCTACAATGAGCAGTTCTTC
TRBV15	few	TRBJ2-2	TRBD2	CATSRVTSGPGELFF	TGTGCCACCAGCAGAGTGACTAGCGGGCCCGGGGAGCTGTTTTTT
TRBV4-2	few	TRBJ2-1	TRBD1	CASSPPRDRGNYEQFF	TGTGCCAGCAGCCCTCCCCGGGACAGGGGTAATTATGAGCAGTTCTTC
TRBV7-2	few	TRBJ2-3	.	CASSQTAKSTDTQYF	TGTGCCAGCAGCCAAACAGCCAAGAGCACAGATACGCAGTATTTT
TRBV20-1	few	TRBJ2-7	.	CSARLRSEQYF	TGCAGTGCCAGGTTAAGGTCCGAGCAGTACTTC
TRBV13	.	TRBJ2-1	.	CASSLFSGEPYNEQFF	TGTGCCAGCAGCTTGTTTTCCGGGGAGCCCTACAATGAGCAGTTCTTC
TRBV4-3	few	TRBJ1-4	.	CASSAQGKQDEKLFF	TGCGCCAGCAGCGCACAGGGAAAGCAAGATGAAAAACTGTTTTTT
TRBV7-9	.	TRBJ2-5	TRBD1	CASSLGQGNSYQETQYF	TGTGCCAGCAGCTTGGGACAGGGGAACTCGTACCAAGAGACCCAGTACTTC